This T cell receptor (beta chain) was sequenced during a study of CD8 T cells in ankylosing spondylitis. In regard to this clonotype: Its target is unknown.

Study-level findings and limits: What appeared characteristic of ankylosing spondylitis blood was a TCR beta motif of eight highly homologous variants.

TCRdb re-called the 5' RACE reads with MiXCR, one entry per CDR3 protein. The data hold fewer than 500,000 distinct CDR3 sequences, with more than 20% observed a single time. This receptor was taken from a male donor with ankylosing spondylitis. The sample was blood, either unsorted or a sorted T cell fraction (not recorded which).

The CDR3 reads CASGDRVRYEQYF. The CDR3 nucleotides read TGTGCCAGCGGCGACAGGGTCAGGTACGAGCAGTACTTC. The chain combines TRBV25-1 with TRBJ2-7, with 7 bases identical to TRBD1. Germline V gives CDR1 MGHDK, CDR2 SYGVNS. CDR3 size: 13 residues. The ends lost 8 bases at V and 4 bases at J; junction bases unmatched: 8.